Listed here are 9 T cell receptor beta chains from one sample, sequenced in a study of post-analysis software for immune sequencing data. Their antigens are not known. Unique molecular identifiers were carried by the TCR beta cDNA libraries. TCRdb re-called the PCR reads through MiXCR, storing one row per CDR3 protein. The data contain approximately 660,000 distinct CDR3 sequences, approximately 59% of them singletons. Points from the study as a whole: When patients were compared with controls, 4 or 5 TRBV segments were more frequent, TRBV5-6, TRBV5-1 and TRBV20-1 among them.

What was sequenced was blood. These TCRs come from a girl aged 2-10 years with multiple sclerosis.

In its sample, this clonotype was seen a few times. The chain joins TRBV27 to TRBJ2-1, with 8 bases identical to TRBD2. V trimming: 5 bases; J trimming: 5 bases; junction bases outside the gene matches: 5. The CDR3 loop spans 14 amino acids. Per the germline V gene, CDR1 is MNHEY and CDR2 is SMNVEV (reference sequence). For the CDR3, the DNA is TGTGCCAGCAGTCCCAGCGGGAGCCACAATGAGCAGTTCTTC. Its translation is CASSPSGSHNEQFF.

This chain joins TRBV20-1 and TRBJ1-2; perhaps TRBD1 as D (6 bases). V dropped 4 bases and J dropped 7 bases, with 19 bases sitting between them. There are 14 residues in the CDR3. Germline V gene lookup returns CDR1 DFQATT and CDR2 SNEGSKA (reference sequence). The CDR3, as DNA: TGCAGTGCTACACTTGACAGGCCCCGAGGTGGCTACACCTTC. Translating it yields CSATLDRPRGGYTF.

As to this clonotype: One end of the junction varies from germline; a read error may be responsible. This chain links TRBV20-1 with TRBJ2-4, with unresolved D. The CDR3 contains 14 residues. The germline V gene has CDR1 DFQATT and CDR2 SNEGSKA (reference sequence). CDR3 nucleotide sequence: TGCAGTGCTAGAGATTCCGCTGGCAAAAACGTTCAGTACTTC. It specifies CSARDSAGKNVQYF.

The J gene is TRBJ2-1, the V gene TRBV5-1, with 7 bases fitting TRBD2. This CDR3 spans 15 amino acids. V was clipped by 4 bases and J by 7 bases; unmatched bases: 11. Germline lookup yields CDR1 SGHRS and CDR2 YFSETQ. The CDR3 sequence: CASSPEGGSMNEQFF. The CDR3 nucleotides are TGCGCCAGCAGCCCCGAGGGCGGGAGTATGAATGAGCAGTTCTTC. Looking up the rest from reference TRBV5-1 and TRBJ2-1 gives the full variable domain: KAGVTQTPRYLIKTRGQQVTLSCSPISGHRSVSWYQQTPGQGLQFLFEYFSETQRNKGNFPGRFSGRQFSNSRSEMNVSTLELGDSALYLCASSPEGGSMNEQFFGPGTRLTVL.

This clonotype was seen only a few times. The chain uses TRBV20-1 and TRBJ2-5; 11 bases agree with TRBD2. The germline gives CDR1 DFQATT, CDR2 SNEGSKA (reference sequence). The CDR3 is 15 amino acids. J lost 1 base, V lost 4 bases, and 5 bases had no gene match. The CDR3 DNA sequence: TGCAGTGCTACCGGACTAGCGGGCCTCCAAGAGACCCAGTACTTC. As protein: CSATGLAGLQETQYF.

The chain combines TRBV6-5 with TRBJ2-7; no definite D call. Trimming removed 4 bases from V and 4 bases from J, with 11 bases in between. Looked up from germline, CDR1 is MNHEY and CDR2 is SVGAGI. The CDR3 totals 13 residues. The CDR3 protein is CASSLNGAYEQYF. The CDR3 DNA reads as TGTGCCAGCAGTTTGAACGGTGCATACGAGCAGTACTTC.

The V and J genes are TRBV11-2 and TRBJ2-5, with 9 bases that match TRBD2. With 3 bases clipped from V and 5 bases from J, the junction kept 4 bases outside the gene matches. This CDR3 contains 14 residues. Germline-derived CDR1 and CDR2 are SGHAT and FQNNGV. DNA for the CDR3: TGTGCCAGCAGCTTGAGGGCGGGGGGGGAGACCCAGTACTTC. This sequence encodes CASSLRAGGETQYF.

The V gene is TRBV3-1, the J gene TRBJ2-5; 14 positions agree with TRBD2. Gene TRBJ2-7 matches the end of the DNA better, so the J call may be wrong. The CDR3 length is 18 residues. In germline, CDR1 is LGHDT, CDR2 YNNKEL (reference sequence). The CDR3 sequence: CASSRSLLGTSGSHEQYF. The CDR3 DNA sequence: TGTGCCAGCAGCCGGTCACTTCTTGGGACTAGCGGGAGTCACGAGCAGTACTTC.

The rearrangement uses TRBV7-9 and TRBJ2-1; D is uncertain. The CDR3 consists of 12 residues. CDR1 is SEHNR and CDR2 is FQNEAQ in the germline V gene (reference sequence). Trimming removed 5 bases at V and 10 bases at J, with 12 bases between. The CDR3 sequence is CASSPYILEQFF. DNA of the CDR3: TGTGCCAGCAGCCCATATATTCTCGAGCAGTTCTTC.